This passage covers 24 T cell receptor beta chains from one sample sequenced in a study of blood T cell repertoires in COVID-19. TCRdb keeps only in-frame clones here, not all; method: immunoSEQ multiplex PCR. The table has about 95,000 clones, about nine tenths seen once. The sequencing input was peripheral blood. These receptors originate from a woman aged 65 to 85 with acute or convalescent COVID-19.

The rearrangement joins TRBV2 to TRBJ1-6; no reliable D call. The CDR3 runs 16 residues. CDR1 is SNHLY and CDR2 is FYNNEI in the germline V gene. The germline V and J ends were trimmed by 1 base and 7 bases, with 14 bases remaining between them. In DNA form, the CDR3 reads TGTGCCAGCAGTGAAGGGCAGGTTGGCAGCAATTCACCCCTCCACTTT. Encoded protein: CASSEGQVGSNSPLHF.

This chain joins TRBV5-1 and TRBJ2-1; 10 nucleotides match TRBD2. Trimming cost V 2 bases and J 7 bases; bases outside gene matches: 3. Germline V gene data show CDR1 as SGHRS and CDR2 as YFSETQ. This CDR3 spans 14 amino acids. The DNA of the CDR3 is TGCGCCAGCAGCTTAACTAGCGGGGCGAATGAGCAGTTCTTC. Its protein product is CASSLTSGANEQFF.

This clone has just a few counts. V is TRBV27 and J is TRBJ2-6; tentative D call: TRBD2 (5 bases). The V end was cut by 6 bases, the J end by 0 bases, with 6 bases between. The V gene's germline CDR1 is MNHEY and CDR2 SMNVEV (reference sequence). CDR3 length: 14 residues. The CDR3 loop reads CASSGLSGANVLTF. The CDR3, as DNA: TGTGCCAGCAGCGGACTCTCTGGGGCCAACGTCCTGACTTTC.

V is TRBV28 and J is TRBJ2-4; D possibly corresponds to TRBD1 (6 bases). Looked up from germline, CDR1 is MDHEN and CDR2 is SYDVKM. The CDR3 runs to 12 residues. Trimming left V 5 bases short and J 12 bases short, with 14 bases between. The DNA of the CDR3 is TGTGCCAGCAGTGTCCTTACAGGGTCTCAGTACTTC. Translating it yields CASSVLTGSQYF.

This clone was found once. The chain recombines TRBV28 with TRBJ2-7; 11 nucleotides agree with TRBD1. Trimming at V came to 7 bases and at J to 2 bases, leaving 4 bases not matched to a gene. The CDR3 is 14 residues long. The germline CDR1 and CDR2 sequences are MDHEN and SYDVKM. The CDR3 coding sequence is TGTGCCAGCACCCGGACAGGGGGCCCCTACGAGCAGTACGTC. Protein sequence: CASTRTGGPYEQYV.

This rearrangement joins TRBV7-9 to TRBJ1-1, with TRBD1 matching 9 bases. Per germline, CDR1 SEHNR and CDR2 FQNEAQ (reference sequence). Trimming at V came to 5 bases and at J to 6 bases, leaving 16 bases not matched to a gene. CDR3 size: 17 residues. The CDR3 DNA reads TGTGCCAGCAGCCTCTTACCTACATCCGGACAGGGGTCTGAAGCTTTCTTT. The encoded protein is CASSLLPTSGQGSEAFF.

The chain carries TRBV27 and TRBJ2-7; 8 bases fit TRBD2. The germline V gene encodes CDR1 MNHEY and CDR2 SMNVEV (reference sequence). V dropped 7 bases and J dropped 3; count of bases not matched to a gene: 11. This CDR3 has 15 amino acids. CDR3 coding DNA: TGTGCCAGCAAGCGGACTAGCCCGAAGGACTACGAGCAGTACTTC. Translated, it gives CASKRTSPKDYEQYF.

This chain connects TRBV19 to TRBJ2-3; TRBD2 matches 7 bases. Germline V lookup: CDR1 LNHDA, CDR2 SQIVND (reference sequence). This CDR3 contains 15 residues. The junction had 5 bases not matched to a gene; V was cut back by 3 bases and J by 2 bases. The CDR3 loop is CASSIVSGVTDTQYF. The CDR3 region has the DNA TGTGCCAGTAGTATTGTGAGCGGGGTCACAGATACGCAGTATTTT.

This rearrangement joins TRBV27 to TRBJ2-7; D is unresolved. Trimming removed 5 bases from V and 3 bases from J, with 17 bases in between. The CDR3 runs 15 residues. Per the germline V gene, CDR1 is MNHEY and CDR2 is SMNVEV (reference sequence). CDR3 DNA sequence: TGTGCCAGCAGTCCCACAGATCACCCCCACTACGAGCAGTACTTC. It codes for CASSPTDHPHYEQYF.

This chain links TRBV6-5 with TRBJ1-5, with 12 bases identical to TRBD1. V was clipped by 8 bases and J by 1 base; unmatched bases: 3. CDR1 MNHEY and CDR2 SVGAGI come from the germline V gene. The CDR3 consists of 15 residues. The CDR3 coding sequence is TGTGCCAGCGGGGACAGGGGGCTGAGCAATCAGCCCCAGCATTTT. Protein sequence: CASGDRGLSNQPQHF.

This sequence joins TRBV19 and TRBJ2-2; TRBD1 matches 7 bases. CDR1 and CDR2 (germline): LNHDA, SQIVND (reference sequence). This CDR3 region has 16 residues. V trimming: 6 bases; J trimming: 2 bases; junction bases outside the gene matches: 9. The CDR3 coding sequence is TGTGCCAGTAGAAAAATCGGGGACAGAAACACCGGGGAGCTGTTTTTT. This encodes CASRKIGDRNTGELFF.

V and J are TRBV3-1 (or the pseudogene TRBV3-2) and TRBJ2-7, with D maybe TRBD1 (5 bases). Trimming stripped 2 bases from V and 1 base from J, with 9 bases between. Germline lookup yields CDR1 LGHDT and CDR2 YNNKEL (reference sequence). CDR3 length equals 14 residues. The CDR3 reads CASSQRAGSYEQYF. The CDR3 region has the DNA TGTGCCAGCAGCCAAAGGGCAGGGTCCTACGAGCAGTACTTC.

The chain employs TRBV6-6 and TRBJ1-5, with TRBD1 as a possible D gene (5 bases). This CDR3 region has 16 residues. The germline gives CDR1 MNHNY, CDR2 SVGAGI (reference sequence). V lost 5 bases and J lost 4, with 18 bases in between. Written as DNA, the CDR3 is TGTGCCAGCAGTGTCGGACAATTTGCGGGAAATCAGCCCCAGCATTTT. Translating gives CASSVGQFAGNQPQHF.

The V gene is TRBV24-1, the J gene TRBJ2-5, with 9 bases fitting TRBD1. J was trimmed by 6 bases and V by 3 bases; bases with no gene match: 7. There are 15 residues in the CDR3. CDR1 and CDR2 (germline): KGHDR, SFDVKD. CDR3 coding DNA: TGTGCCACCAGTGATAACCGGGACAGGGATAAGACCCAGTACTTC. The encoded protein is CATSDNRDRDKTQYF.

CDR3 loop: CASSNRDSANTGELFF. Written as DNA, the CDR3 is TGTGCCAGCAGCAACAGGGACAGCGCGAACACCGGGGAGCTGTTTTTT. This rearrangement joins TRBV13 to TRBJ2-2; TRBD1 agrees at 7 bases. Germline trimming cut 5 bases from V and 0 bases from J; bases unmatched to any gene: 6. Germline V gene data show CDR1 as PRHDT and CDR2 as FYEKMQ (reference sequence). CDR3 length: 16 amino acids.

CDR3 protein: CASSETSSNQPQHF. As DNA, the CDR3 is TGTGCCAGCAGTGAAACTAGTAGCAATCAGCCCCAGCATTTT. The chain recombines TRBV6-1 with TRBJ1-5; D is undetermined. Germline assignment: CDR1 MNHNS and CDR2 SASEGT. The ends were cut back, 2 bases at V and 0 bases at J, with 5 bases in the middle. CDR3 length equals 14 residues.

This sequence joins TRBV7-8 and TRBJ1-4; D gene unclear. Between the trimmed V and J ends, which lost 8 bases and 8 bases, there was a span of 15 bases. Germline V gene sequence: CDR1 SGHVS, CDR2 FQNEAQ. The CDR3 consists of 13 residues. The DNA for the CDR3 is TGTGCCAGCCAAGGGAGGGAAAACGAAAAACTGTTTTTT. It encodes CASQGRENEKLFF. Variable domain in full (rest from reference TRBV7-8 and TRBJ1-4): GAGVSQSPRYKVAKRGQDVALRCDPISGHVSLFWYQQALGQGPEFLTYFQNEAQLDKSGLPSDRFFAERPEGSVSTLKIQRTQQEDSAVYLCASQGRENEKLFFGSGTQLSVL.

CDR3 amino acids: CASRRDRMGEKLFF. CDR3 DNA: TGCGCCAGCCGACGGGACAGGATGGGTGAAAAACTGTTTTTT. This chain connects TRBV5-1 to TRBJ1-4; TRBD1 matches at 8 bases. In germline, CDR1 is SGHRS, CDR2 YFSETQ. CDR3 length: 14 amino acids. The ends lost 7 bases at V and 7 bases at J; junction bases unmatched: 9.

The chain uses TRBV24-1 and TRBJ2-2, with TRBD2 matching over 7 bases. This CDR3 comprises 14 residues. Germline loops: CDR1 KGHDR, CDR2 SFDVKD. The V and J ends lost 5 bases and 1 base, in that order; junction bases with no gene match: 0. The CDR3 region is CATSGGGNTGELFF. The CDR3 coding sequence is TGTGCCACCAGTGGGGGGGGGAACACCGGGGAGCTGTTTTTT.

The V gene is TRBV27, the J gene TRBJ1-6, with 7 bases fitting TRBD1. CDR1 MNHEY and CDR2 SMNVEV come from the germline V gene (reference sequence). Losses at the gene ends were 5 bases for V and 4 bases for J; bases not matched to a gene: 2. The CDR3 extends over 14 amino acids. CDR3 loop: CASSDRAYNSPLHF. The CDR3, as DNA: TGTGCCAGCAGTGACAGGGCTTATAATTCACCCCTCCACTTT.

The chain joins TRBV27 to TRBJ2-3; D is undetermined. The CDR3 consists of 12 residues. Germline V CDR1 and CDR2: MNHEY, SMNVEV (reference sequence). V lost 8 bases and J 5 bases, leaving 11 bases between the germline ends. The CDR3 DNA reads TGTGCCAGCGCTAAGGAGAGAGATACGCAGTATTTT. Its translation: CASAKERDTQYF.

The chain employs TRBV19 and TRBJ2-3; 7 bases are shared with TRBD2. In germline, CDR1 is LNHDA, CDR2 SQIVND (reference sequence). J was trimmed by 2 bases and V by 8 bases; bases with no gene match: 10. The CDR3 is 15 amino acids. For the CDR3, the DNA is TGTGCCAGTGTGGGAAAGGGAGGGCCCACAGATACGCAGTATTTT. Protein: CASVGKGGPTDTQYF.

V gene TRBV6-1 combines with J gene TRBJ2-1, with a tentative D call TRBD2 (7 bases). Germline V gene sequence: CDR1 MNHNS, CDR2 SASEGT. Trimming removed 2 bases at V and 4 bases at J, with 15 bases between. The CDR3 contains 16 residues. CDR3 loop: CASSEPGRGQYNEQFF. Here the CDR3 DNA reads TGTGCCAGCAGTGAACCGGGGCGGGGGCAGTACAATGAGCAGTTCTTC.

The genes are TRBV19 and TRBJ2-3; the match to TRBD1 covers 9 bases. CDR3 length equals 16 residues. J gave up 8 bases and V 6 bases, and 15 bases lay outside the gene matches. Germline lookup yields CDR1 LNHDA and CDR2 SQIVND (reference sequence). As DNA, the CDR3 is TGTGCCAGTAGGCATACCGGGACAGGGAGGATTGGTACGCAGTATTTT. Translation gives CASRHTGTGRIGTQYF. The variable domain in full, with the rest retrieved from reference TRBV19 and TRBJ2-3, is DGGITQSPKYLFRKEGQNVTLSCEQNLNHDAMYWYRQDPGQGLRLIYYSQIVNDFQKGDIAEGYSVSREKKESFPLTVTSAQKNPTAFYLCASRHTGTGRIGTQYFGPGTRLTVL.